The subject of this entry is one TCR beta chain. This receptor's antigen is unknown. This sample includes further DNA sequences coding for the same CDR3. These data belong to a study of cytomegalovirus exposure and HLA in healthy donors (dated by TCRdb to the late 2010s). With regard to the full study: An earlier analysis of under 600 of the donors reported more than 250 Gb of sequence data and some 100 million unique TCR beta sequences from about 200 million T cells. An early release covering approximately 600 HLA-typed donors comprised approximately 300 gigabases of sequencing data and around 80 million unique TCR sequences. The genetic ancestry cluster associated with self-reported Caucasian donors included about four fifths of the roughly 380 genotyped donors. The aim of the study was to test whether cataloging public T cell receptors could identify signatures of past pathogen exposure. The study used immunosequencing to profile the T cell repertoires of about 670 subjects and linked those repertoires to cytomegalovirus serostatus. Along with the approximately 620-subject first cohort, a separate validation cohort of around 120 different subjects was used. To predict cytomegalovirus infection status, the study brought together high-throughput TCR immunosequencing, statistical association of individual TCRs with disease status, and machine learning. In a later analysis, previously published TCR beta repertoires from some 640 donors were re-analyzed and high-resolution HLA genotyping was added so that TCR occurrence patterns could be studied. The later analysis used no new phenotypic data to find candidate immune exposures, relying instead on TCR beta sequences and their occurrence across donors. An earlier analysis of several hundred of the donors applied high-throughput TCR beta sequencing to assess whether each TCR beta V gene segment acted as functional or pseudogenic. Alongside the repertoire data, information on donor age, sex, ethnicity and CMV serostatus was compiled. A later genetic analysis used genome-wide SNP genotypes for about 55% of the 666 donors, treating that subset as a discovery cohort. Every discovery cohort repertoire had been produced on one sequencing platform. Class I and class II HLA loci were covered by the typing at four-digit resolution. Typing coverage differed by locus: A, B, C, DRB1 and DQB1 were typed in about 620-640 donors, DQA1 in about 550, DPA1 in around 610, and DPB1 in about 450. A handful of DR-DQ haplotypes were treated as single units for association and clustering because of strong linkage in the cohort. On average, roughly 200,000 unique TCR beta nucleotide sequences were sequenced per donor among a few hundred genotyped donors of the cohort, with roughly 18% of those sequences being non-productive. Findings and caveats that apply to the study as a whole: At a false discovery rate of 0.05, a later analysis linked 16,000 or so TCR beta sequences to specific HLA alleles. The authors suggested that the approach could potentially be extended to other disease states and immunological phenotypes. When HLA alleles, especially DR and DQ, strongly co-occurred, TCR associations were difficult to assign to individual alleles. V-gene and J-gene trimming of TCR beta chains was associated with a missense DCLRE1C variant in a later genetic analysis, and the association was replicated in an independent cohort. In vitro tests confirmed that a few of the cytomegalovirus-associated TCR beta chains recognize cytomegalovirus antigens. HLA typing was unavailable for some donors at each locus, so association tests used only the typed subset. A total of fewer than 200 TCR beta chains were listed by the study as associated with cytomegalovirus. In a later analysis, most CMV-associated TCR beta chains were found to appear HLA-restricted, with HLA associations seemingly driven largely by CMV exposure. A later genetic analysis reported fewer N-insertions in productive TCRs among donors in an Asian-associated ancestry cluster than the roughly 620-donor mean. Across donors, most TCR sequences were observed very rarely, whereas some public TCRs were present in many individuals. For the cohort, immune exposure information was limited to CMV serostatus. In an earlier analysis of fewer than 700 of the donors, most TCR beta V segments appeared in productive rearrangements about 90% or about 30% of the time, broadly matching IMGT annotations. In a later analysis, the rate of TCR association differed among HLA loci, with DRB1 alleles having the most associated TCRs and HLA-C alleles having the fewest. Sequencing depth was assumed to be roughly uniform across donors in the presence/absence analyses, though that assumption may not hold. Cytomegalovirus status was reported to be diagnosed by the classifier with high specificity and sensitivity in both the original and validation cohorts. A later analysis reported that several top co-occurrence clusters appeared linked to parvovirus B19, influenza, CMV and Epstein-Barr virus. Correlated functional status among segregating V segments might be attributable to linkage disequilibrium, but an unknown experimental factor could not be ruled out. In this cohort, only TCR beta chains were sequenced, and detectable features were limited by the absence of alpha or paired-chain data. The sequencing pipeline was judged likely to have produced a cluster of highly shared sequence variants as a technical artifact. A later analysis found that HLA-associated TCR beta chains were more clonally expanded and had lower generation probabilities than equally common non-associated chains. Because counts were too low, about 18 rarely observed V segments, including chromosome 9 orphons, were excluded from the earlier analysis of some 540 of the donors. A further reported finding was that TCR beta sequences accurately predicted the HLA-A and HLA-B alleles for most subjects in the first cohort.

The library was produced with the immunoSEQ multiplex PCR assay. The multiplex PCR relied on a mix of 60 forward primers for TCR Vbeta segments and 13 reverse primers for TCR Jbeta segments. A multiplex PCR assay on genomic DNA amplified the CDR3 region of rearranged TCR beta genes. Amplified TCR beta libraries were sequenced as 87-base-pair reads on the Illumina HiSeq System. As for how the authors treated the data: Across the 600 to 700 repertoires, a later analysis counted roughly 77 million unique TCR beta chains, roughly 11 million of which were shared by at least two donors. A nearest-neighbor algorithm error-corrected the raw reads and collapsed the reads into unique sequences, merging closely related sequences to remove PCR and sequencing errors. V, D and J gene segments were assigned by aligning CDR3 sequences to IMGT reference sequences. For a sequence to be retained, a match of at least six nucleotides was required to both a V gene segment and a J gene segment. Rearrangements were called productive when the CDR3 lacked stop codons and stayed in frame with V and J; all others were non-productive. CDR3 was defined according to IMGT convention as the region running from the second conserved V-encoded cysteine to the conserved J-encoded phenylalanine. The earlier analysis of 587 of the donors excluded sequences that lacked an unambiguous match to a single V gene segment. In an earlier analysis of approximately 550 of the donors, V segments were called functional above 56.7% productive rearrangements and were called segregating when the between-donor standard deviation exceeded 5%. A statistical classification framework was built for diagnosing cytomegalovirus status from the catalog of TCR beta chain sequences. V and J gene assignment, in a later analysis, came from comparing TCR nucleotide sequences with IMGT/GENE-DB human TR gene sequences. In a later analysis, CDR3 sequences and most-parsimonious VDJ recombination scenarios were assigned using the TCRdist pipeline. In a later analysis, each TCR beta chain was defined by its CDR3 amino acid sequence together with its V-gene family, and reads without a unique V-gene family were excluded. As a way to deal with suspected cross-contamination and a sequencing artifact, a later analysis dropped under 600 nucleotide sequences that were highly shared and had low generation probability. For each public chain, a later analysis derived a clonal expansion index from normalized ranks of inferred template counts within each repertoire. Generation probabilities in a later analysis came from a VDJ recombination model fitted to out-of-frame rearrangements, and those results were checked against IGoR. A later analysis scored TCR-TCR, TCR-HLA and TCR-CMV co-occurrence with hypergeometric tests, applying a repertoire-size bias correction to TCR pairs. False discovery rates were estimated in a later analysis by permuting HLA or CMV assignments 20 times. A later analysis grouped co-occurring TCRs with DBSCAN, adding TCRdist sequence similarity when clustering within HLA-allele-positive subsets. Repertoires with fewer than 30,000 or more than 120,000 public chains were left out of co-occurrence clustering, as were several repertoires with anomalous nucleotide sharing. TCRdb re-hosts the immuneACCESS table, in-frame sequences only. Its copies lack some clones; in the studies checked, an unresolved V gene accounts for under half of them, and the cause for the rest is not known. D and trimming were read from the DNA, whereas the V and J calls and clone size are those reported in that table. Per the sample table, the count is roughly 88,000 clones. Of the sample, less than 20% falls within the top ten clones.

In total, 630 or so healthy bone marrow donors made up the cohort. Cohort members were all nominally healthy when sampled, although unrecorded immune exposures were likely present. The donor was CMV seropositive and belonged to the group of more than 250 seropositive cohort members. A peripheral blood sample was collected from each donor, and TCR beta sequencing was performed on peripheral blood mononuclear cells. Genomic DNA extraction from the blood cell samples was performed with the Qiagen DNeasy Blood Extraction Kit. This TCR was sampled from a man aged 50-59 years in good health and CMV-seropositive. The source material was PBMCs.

The CDR3 loop reads CSVGANNEQFF. The nucleotide sequence is TGCAGCGTTGGGGCCAACAATGAGCAGTTCTTC. This sequence uses TRBV29-1 and TRBJ2-1, with an unclear D gene assignment. Its CDR3 holds 11 amino acids, cysteine through phenylalanine. Only the CDR3 DNA stays, 33 bases, in frame from base 1. V loses 4 bases of germline sequence and J loses 5 bases, and the interval between the two ends is 6 bases. Taken from the germline V gene, the CDR1 and CDR2 loops are SQVTM and ANQGSEA.